The T cell receptor beta chain described here comes from a study of siplizumab effects on memory and regulatory T cells. General study results and limits: Unstimulated subsets captured only a minor fraction of alloreactive clones. Mappable alloreactive CD4+ clones came from Treg cells around three quarters of the time on average with siplizumab, against approximately 25% in controls. In the presence of siplizumab, alloreactive sequences traceable to unstimulated CD4+ memory cells were significantly reduced. Proliferating siplizumab-culture Tregs lacked confirmation of suppressive function.

Using immunoSEQ multiplex PCR, the repertoire was profiled, and TCRdb retains in-frame clones only, with some absent. The repertoire holds about 98,000 clones, with around 90% as singletons. Regarding this clone: Its antigen remains unknown.

This sequence originates from a human donor in good health. Sequences were obtained from CD4+ T cells sorted from blood.

CDR3: CASSLARLFEQFF. Written as DNA, the CDR3 is TGTGCCAGCAGCTTAGCCCGACTTTTTGAGCAGTTCTTC. The chain recombines TRBV11-2 with TRBJ2-1; D call uncertain. The germline V gene encodes CDR1 SGHAT and CDR2 FQNNGV. The CDR3 loop spans 13 amino acids. The ends were cut back, 1 base at V and 9 bases at J, with 10 bases in the middle.